The 30 T cell receptor beta chains below all came from one sample that was sequenced in a study of blood T cell repertoires in COVID-19 (dated by TCRdb to about 2020). Libraries were made using the immunoSEQ multiplex PCR assay. TCRdb's version of the immuneACCESS table is confined to in-frame rearrangements and falls short of the full clone set. An unresolved V gene accounts for under half of the shortfall where checked; the remainder is of unknown origin. Across this sample there are 250,000 to 350,000 clones, with about four fifths seen only once. Of the sample, more than 1.2% is held by the ten largest clones. Sequencing input: peripheral blood. The receptor set was obtained from a human donor with COVID-19, enrolled during active disease. The donor label of this sample is uncertain.

CDR3 nucleotide sequence: TGTGCCACCAGTGATCCGGGACAGGGCGACAATGAGCAGTTCTTC. As protein: CATSDPGQGDNEQFF. This sequence joins TRBV24-1 and TRBJ2-1; 9 positions agree with TRBD1. The CDR3 is 15 residues long. The germline V gene encodes CDR1 KGHDR and CDR2 SFDVKD. After removal of 3 bases from V and 5 bases from J, the junction contained 4 bases not matched to a gene.

The chain has TRBV5-1 and TRBJ2-3, with D possibly being TRBD2 (6 bases). With 0 bases removed from V and 5 bases from J, the gap between germline ends came to 10 bases. The CDR3 consists of 14 residues. Germline V gene data show CDR1 as SGHRS and CDR2 as YFSETQ. As DNA, the CDR3 is TGCGCCAGCAGCTTGGGATTGGGGGGAGATACGCAGTATTTT. It encodes CASSLGLGGDTQYF.

The chain employs TRBV3-1 (or the pseudogene TRBV3-2) and TRBJ1-1, with unresolved D. Trimming stripped 1 base from V and 4 bases from J, with 10 bases between. Per the germline V gene, CDR1 is LGHDT and CDR2 is YNNKEL (reference sequence). The CDR3 sequence is 14 residues long. As DNA, the CDR3 is TGTGCCAGCAGCCAAGGTTCCCAGTCCACTGAAGCTTTCTTT. This translates into CASSQGSQSTEAFF.

V and J are TRBV27 and TRBJ2-7; 7 bases agree with TRBD2. CDR1 MNHEY and CDR2 SMNVEV come from the germline V gene (reference sequence). The CDR3 has 15 amino acids. Trimming cost V 1 base and J 6 bases; bases outside gene matches: 9. CDR3 DNA: TGTGCCAGCAGTTTATTCCGGACGGGGAGGGCCGAGCAGTACTTC. Protein sequence: CASSLFRTGRAEQYF.

V gene TRBV29-1 combines with J gene TRBJ2-3, with 15 positions matching TRBD2. V lost 4 bases, J lost 1 base, and 18 bases stayed unmatched. This CDR3 has 21 amino acids. Germline CDR1 SQVTM, CDR2 ANQGSEA. The CDR3 is CSVGSVTGLAGGLLGTDTQYF. CDR3 nucleotides: TGCAGCGTTGGGAGCGTAACGGGACTAGCGGGAGGCCTCCTGGGCACAGATACGCAGTATTTT.

This rearrangement joins TRBV5-1 to TRBJ1-2, with TRBD1 matching over 7 bases. The ends lost 2 bases at V and 6 bases at J; junction bases unmatched: 7. Per the germline V gene, CDR1 is SGHRS and CDR2 is YFSETQ. The CDR3 totals 14 residues. CDR3 DNA sequence: TGCGCCAGCAGCTTCCTCGGGACAGAAGATGGCTACACCTTC. Translating it yields CASSFLGTEDGYTF.

The chain is built from TRBV27 and TRBJ2-7, with D possibly being TRBD1 (6 bases). The ends were cut back, 6 bases at V and 2 bases at J, with 17 bases in the middle. The CDR3 extends over 15 amino acids. Germline CDR1 MNHEY, CDR2 SMNVEV (reference sequence). The CDR3 loop reads CASRGFGTPTYEQYF. CDR3 coding DNA: TGTGCCAGCAGAGGATTTGGGACACCGACCTACGAGCAGTACTTC.

The CDR3 region is CASSPHRGSTDTQYF. The CDR3 DNA reads TGTGCCAGCAGCCCCCACAGGGGAAGCACAGATACGCAGTATTTT. The chain couples TRBV7-3 to TRBJ2-3; 7 nucleotides match TRBD1. Germline-derived CDR1 and CDR2 are SGHTA and FQGTGA. V dropped 5 bases and J dropped 0; count of bases not matched to a gene: 5. The CDR3 totals 15 residues.

Here the CDR3 reads CASSQTGQGKTLHF. The CDR3 DNA reads as TGTGCCAGCTCCCAGACGGGACAGGGGAAGACCCTCCACTTT. The J gene is TRBJ1-6, the V gene TRBV18; 10 bases are a match to TRBD1. The V gene end was trimmed by 6 bases and the J gene end by 14 bases; junction bases not matched to a gene: 10. CDR1 is KGHSH and CDR2 is LQKENI in the germline V gene. This CDR3 spans 14 amino acids.

The V and J genes are TRBV5-4 and TRBJ1-4, with a tentative D call TRBD1 (6 bases). Per the germline V gene, CDR1 is SGHNT and CDR2 is YYREEE (reference sequence). V lost 0 bases, J lost 10 bases, and 13 bases lay in between. The CDR3 has 14 amino acids. Written as DNA, the CDR3 is TGTGCCAGCAGCTTGGAGGGGGTTTTAGGAAAACTGTTTTTT. Protein: CASSLEGVLGKLFF.

J is TRBJ1-1 and V is TRBV7-8, with 10 bases lining up with TRBD1. Trimming removed 4 bases from V and 0 bases from J; junction bases left unmatched: 8. The CDR3 totals 17 residues. The germline V gene has CDR1 SGHVS and CDR2 FQNEAQ. The CDR3 nucleotides read TGTGCCAGCAGCTCTCGAGCCGGGACAGGGGTGAACACTGAAGCTTTCTTT. Translation: CASSSRAGTGVNTEAFF.

The rearrangement links TRBV6-2 or TRBV6-3 to TRBJ2-7; D is perhaps TRBD2 (5 bases). Trimming left V 5 bases short and J 0 bases short, with 8 bases between. Germline CDR1 and CDR2: MNHEY and SVGEGT. The CDR3 contains 13 residues. CDR3 protein: CASSTGNSYEQYF. In nucleotides, the CDR3 is TGTGCCAGCAGTACCGGGAACTCCTACGAGCAGTACTTC.

This rearrangement joins TRBV10-3 to TRBJ2-1; 14 bases match TRBD2. This CDR3 comprises 15 residues. V lost 6 bases, J lost 9 bases, and 7 bases stayed unmatched. Germline V gives CDR1 ENHRY, CDR2 SYGVKD. The chain's CDR3 is CAISGLAGGGGEQFF. The CDR3 DNA is TGTGCCATCAGCGGACTAGCGGGAGGAGGGGGTGAGCAGTTCTTC.

The chain joins TRBV19 to TRBJ2-2; TRBD1 aligns across 7 bases. The CDR3 is 16 amino acids. Losses at the gene ends were 4 bases for V and 6 bases for J; bases not matched to a gene: 11. The germline V gene has CDR1 LNHDA and CDR2 SQIVND (reference sequence). CDR3 amino acids: CASSTRRTGDAGELFF. The CDR3 DNA sequence: TGTGCCAGTAGTACCCGCCGAACAGGGGACGCCGGGGAGCTGTTTTTT.

The chain employs TRBV5-1 and TRBJ2-2; 11 bases line up with TRBD2. Germline values: CDR1 SGHRS, CDR2 YFSETQ. Trimming removed 4 bases from V and 6 bases from J; junction bases left unmatched: 8. This CDR3 is 16 amino acids long. The CDR3: CASSPTTSGSSGELFF. The CDR3 nucleotides read TGCGCCAGCAGCCCGACCACTAGCGGGAGCTCCGGGGAGCTGTTTTTT.

The CDR3 nucleotides are TGTGCCAGCAGCCACTGGGCCCCTGTCGGGACTAGCGCCGACACCGGGGAGCTGTTTTTT. Its translation: CASSHWAPVGTSADTGELFF. The V gene is TRBV3-1 (or the pseudogene TRBV3-2), the J gene TRBJ2-2; TRBD2 agrees at 10 bases. This CDR3 region has 20 residues. Germline V gene lookup returns CDR1 LGHDT and CDR2 YNNKEL (reference sequence). V gave up 3 bases and J gave up 3 bases; unmatched junction bases: 16.

The rearrangement uses TRBV6-1 and TRBJ2-7; TRBD2 agrees at 11 bases. V was clipped by 4 bases and J by 7 bases; unmatched bases: 12. This CDR3 is built from 16 residues. Germline CDR1 MNHNS, CDR2 SASEGT. The CDR3 bases are TGTGCCAGCAGTGCCCTATTTCTAGCGGGAGGTTTTGAGCAGTACTTC. Protein: CASSALFLAGGFEQYF.

This clone has more than one count but fewer than ten. The chain uses TRBV2 and TRBJ2-5; 14 positions agree with TRBD2. The CDR3 loop spans 15 amino acids. The trim removed 4 bases at V and 2 bases at J, leaving 0 bases unmatched. CDR1 and CDR2 from the germline V gene are SNHLY and FYNNEI. CDR3 residues: CASSGLAGGQETQYF. CDR3 in DNA: TGTGCCAGCAGTGGACTAGCGGGAGGGCAAGAGACCCAGTACTTC.

The V and J genes are TRBV3-1 (or the pseudogene TRBV3-2) and TRBJ2-5, with 8 positions matching TRBD2. The CDR3 length is 16 residues. The ends lost 1 base at V and 4 bases at J; junction bases unmatched: 8. Per the germline V gene, CDR1 is LGHDT and CDR2 is YNNKEL (reference sequence). Here the CDR3 reads CASSQGISGSGETQYF. The CDR3 DNA reads TGTGCCAGCAGCCAAGGAATAAGCGGGAGCGGAGAGACCCAGTACTTC.

The chain combines TRBV10-1 with TRBJ2-2; D is possibly TRBD2 (5 bases). The ends were cut back, 2 bases at V and 4 bases at J, with 8 bases in the middle. CDR1 and CDR2 from the germline V gene are WNHNN and SYGVQD (reference sequence). CDR3 size: 14 residues. CDR3 region: CASSETSPTGELFF. Here the CDR3 DNA reads TGCGCCAGCAGTGAGACTAGTCCCACCGGGGAGCTGTTTTTT.

This chain joins TRBV9 and TRBJ2-1, with 8 nucleotides matching TRBD2. The CDR3 sequence is 14 residues long. V lost 8 bases to trimming and J lost 3 bases; unmatched junction nucleotides: 7. The germline V gene has CDR1 SGDLS and CDR2 YYNGEE. The CDR3 DNA reads TGTGCCAGTACTCGGGAGGGAGGCTACAATGAGCAGTTCTTC. It yields the protein CASTREGGYNEQFF.

The V call is TRBV28, the J call TRBJ2-7, with 11 bases fitting TRBD2. Per germline, CDR1 MDHEN and CDR2 SYDVKM. After removal of 7 bases from V and 0 bases from J, the junction contained 11 bases not matched to a gene. The CDR3 runs to 17 residues. The DNA for the CDR3 is TGTGCCAGCACTTTGGGACTAGCGGTTGTTAGCTCCTACGAGCAGTACTTC. Protein: CASTLGLAVVSSYEQYF. The variable domain in full, completed from reference TRBV28 and TRBJ2-7, reads DVKVTQSSRYLVKRTGEKVFLECVQDMDHENMFWYRQDPGLGLRLIYFSYDVKMKEKGDIPEGYSVSREKKERFSLILESASTNQTSMYLCASTLGLAVVSSYEQYFGPGTRLTVT.

The chain has TRBV7-2 and TRBJ2-1; D might be TRBD2 (6 bases). CDR1 SGHTA and CDR2 FQGNSA come from the germline V gene. The CDR3 extends over 17 amino acids. Trimming shortened V by 4 bases and J by 2 bases, and 18 bases separated the two germline ends. CDR3 residues: CASSSQASASPYNEQFF. The CDR3 DNA is TGTGCCAGCAGCTCGCAGGCTAGCGCATCTCCCTACAATGAGCAGTTCTTC.

The chain combines TRBV28 with TRBJ2-5; a possible D gene is TRBD1 (6 bases). Germline V lookup: CDR1 MDHEN, CDR2 SYDVKM. V gave up 5 bases and J gave up 0 bases, with 7 bases separating them. The CDR3 loop spans 13 amino acids. As DNA, the CDR3 is TGTGCCAGCAGTACAGGGTACCAAGAGACCCAGTACTTC. Amino acid sequence: CASSTGYQETQYF.

The chain uses TRBV7-9 and TRBJ1-5; a possible D gene is TRBD1 (5 bases). V was cut by 2 bases and J by 3 bases, with 8 bases left in between. Per germline, CDR1 SEHNR and CDR2 FQNEAQ (reference sequence). CDR3 length equals 14 residues. The CDR3 here is CASSLTDTNQPQHF. The CDR3, as DNA: TGTGCCAGCAGCTTAACGGACACCAATCAGCCCCAGCATTTT.

The chain has TRBV27 and TRBJ2-5; 14 nucleotides align to TRBD2. Losses at the gene ends were 6 bases for V and 4 bases for J; bases not matched to a gene: 10. Germline V gene data show CDR1 as MNHEY and CDR2 as SMNVEV (reference sequence). The CDR3 totals 17 residues. The CDR3 nucleotides are TGTGCCAGCAGCCCGAGACTAGCGGGAGGGGGGGGAGAGACCCAGTACTTC. This encodes CASSPRLAGGGGETQYF.

The table lists this clone with a count of one. The V call is TRBV19, the J call TRBJ1-5; possibly TRBD1 for D (6 bases). CDR1 and CDR2 (germline): LNHDA, SQIVND (reference sequence). This CDR3 comprises 13 residues. The germline V and J ends were trimmed by 7 bases and 3 bases, with 10 bases remaining between them. The CDR3 DNA reads TGTGCCAGTACTGGGACAATCAATCAGCCCCAGCATTTT. This sequence encodes CASTGTINQPQHF.

The chain has TRBV5-1 and TRBJ1-2; 7 nucleotides agree with TRBD1. The CDR3 has 15 amino acids. CDR1 is SGHRS and CDR2 is YFSETQ in the germline V gene. The ends lost 0 bases at V and 11 bases at J; junction bases unmatched: 13. The CDR3 nucleotides read TGCGCCAGCAGCTTGGAGCGTGCGGCAGGGGGGCTTTACACCTTC. Protein sequence: CASSLERAAGGLYTF. Using reference TRBV5-1 and TRBJ1-2 for the parts outside the CDR3, the full variable domain is KAGVTQTPRYLIKTRGQQVTLSCSPISGHRSVSWYQQTPGQGLQFLFEYFSETQRNKGNFPGRFSGRQFSNSRSEMNVSTLELGDSALYLCASSLERAAGGLYTFGSGTRLTVV.

The V and J genes are TRBV27 and TRBJ2-1; 11 bases agree with TRBD2. J gave up 0 bases and V 2 bases, and 9 bases lay outside the gene matches. CDR1 and CDR2 (germline): MNHEY, SMNVEV (reference sequence). The CDR3 covers 19 residues. CDR3 sequence: CASSLPGLAGLSSYNEQFF. For the CDR3, the DNA is TGTGCCAGCAGTTTACCCGGACTAGCGGGTCTAAGCTCCTACAATGAGCAGTTCTTC.

The gene calls are TRBV19 and TRBJ1-5, with TRBD1 matching 11 bases. V shed 7 bases and J 7 bases; nucleotides not matched to a gene: 15. The CDR3 length is 17 residues. Germline V gives CDR1 LNHDA, CDR2 SQIVND (reference sequence). CDR3: CASIKGQGDPEGQPQHF. CDR3 DNA sequence: TGTGCCAGTATCAAGGGACAGGGGGATCCCGAGGGGCAGCCCCAGCATTTT.